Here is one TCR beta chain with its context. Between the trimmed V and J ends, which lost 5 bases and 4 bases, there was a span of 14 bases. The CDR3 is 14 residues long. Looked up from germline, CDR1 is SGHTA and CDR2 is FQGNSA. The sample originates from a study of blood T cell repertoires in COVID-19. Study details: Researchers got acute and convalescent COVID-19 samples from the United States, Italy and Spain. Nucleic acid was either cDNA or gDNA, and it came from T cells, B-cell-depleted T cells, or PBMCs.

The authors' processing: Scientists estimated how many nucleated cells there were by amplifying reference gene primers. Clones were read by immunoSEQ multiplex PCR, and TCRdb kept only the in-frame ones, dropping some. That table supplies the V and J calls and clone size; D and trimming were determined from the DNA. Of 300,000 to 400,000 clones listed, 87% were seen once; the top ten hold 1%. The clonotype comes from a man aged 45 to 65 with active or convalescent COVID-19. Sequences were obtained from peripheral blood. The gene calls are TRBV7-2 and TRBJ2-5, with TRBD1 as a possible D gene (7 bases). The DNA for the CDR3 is TGTGCCAGCAGCCCGTGGCAGGGGGGAGAGACCCAGTACTTC. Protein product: CASSPWQGGETQYF. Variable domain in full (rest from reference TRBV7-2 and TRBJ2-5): GAGVSQSPSNKVTEKGKDVELRCDPISGHTALYWYRQSLGQGLEFLIYFQGNSAPDKSGLPSDRFSAERTGGSVSTLTIQRTQQEDSAVYLCASSPWQGGETQYFGPGTRLLVL.